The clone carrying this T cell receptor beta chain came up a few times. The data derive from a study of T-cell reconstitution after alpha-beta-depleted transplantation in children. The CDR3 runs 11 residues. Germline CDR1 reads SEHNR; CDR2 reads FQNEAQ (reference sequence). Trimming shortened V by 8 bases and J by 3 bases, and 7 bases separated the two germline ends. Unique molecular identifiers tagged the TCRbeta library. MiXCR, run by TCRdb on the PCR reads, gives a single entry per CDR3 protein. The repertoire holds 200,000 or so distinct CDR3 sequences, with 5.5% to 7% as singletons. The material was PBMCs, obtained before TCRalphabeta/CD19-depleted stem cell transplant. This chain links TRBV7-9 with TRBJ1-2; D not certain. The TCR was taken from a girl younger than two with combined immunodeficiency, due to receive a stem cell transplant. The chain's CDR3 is CASLGDYGYTF. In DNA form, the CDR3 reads TGTGCCAGCCTCGGAGACTATGGCTACACCTTC.